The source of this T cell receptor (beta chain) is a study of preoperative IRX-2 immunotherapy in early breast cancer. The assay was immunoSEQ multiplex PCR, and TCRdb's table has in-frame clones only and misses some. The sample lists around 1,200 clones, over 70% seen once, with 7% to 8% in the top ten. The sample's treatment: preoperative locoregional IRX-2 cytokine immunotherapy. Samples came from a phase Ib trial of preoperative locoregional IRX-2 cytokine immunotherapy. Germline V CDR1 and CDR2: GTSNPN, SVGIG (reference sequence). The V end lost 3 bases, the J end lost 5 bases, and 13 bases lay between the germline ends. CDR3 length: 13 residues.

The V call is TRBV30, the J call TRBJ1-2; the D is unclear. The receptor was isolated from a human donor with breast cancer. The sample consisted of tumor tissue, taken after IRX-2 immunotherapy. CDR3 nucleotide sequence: TGTGCCTGGAGCAGGCAGGATCTTTATGGCTACACCTTC. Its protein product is CAWSRQDLYGYTF.